This record covers a single TCR beta chain. The data were taken from a study of blood T cell repertoires in COVID-19. Trimming shortened V by 2 bases and J by 4 bases, and 24 bases separated the two germline ends. The CDR3 sequence is 18 residues long. Germline V CDR1 and CDR2: SGHDN, FVKESK. Libraries were prepared by immunoSEQ multiplex PCR; TCRdb keeps only in-frame clonotypes and omits some of them. Of about 38,000 clones in the sample, roughly 90% were seen once. The receptor comes from a man in his sixties with active or convalescent COVID-19. This chain joins TRBV14 and TRBJ2-7, with TRBD1 as a possible D gene (5 bases). The sample consisted of peripheral blood. The CDR3 reads CASSQIQDWGTTVYEQYF. Written as DNA, the CDR3 is TGTGCCAGCAGCCAAATTCAAGATTGGGGCACCACAGTTTACGAGCAGTACTTC.